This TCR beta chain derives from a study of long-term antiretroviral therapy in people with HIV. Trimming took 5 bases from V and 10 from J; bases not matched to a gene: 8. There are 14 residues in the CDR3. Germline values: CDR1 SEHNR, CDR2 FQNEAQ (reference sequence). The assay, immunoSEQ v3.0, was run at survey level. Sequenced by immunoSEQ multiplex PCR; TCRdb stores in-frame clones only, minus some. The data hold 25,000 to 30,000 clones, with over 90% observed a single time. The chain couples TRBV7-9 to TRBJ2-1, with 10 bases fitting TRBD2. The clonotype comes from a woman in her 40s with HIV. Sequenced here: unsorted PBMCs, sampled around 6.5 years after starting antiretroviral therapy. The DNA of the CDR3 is TGTGCCAGCAGCCGCAGGACTAGCGGCCGGGAGCAGTTCTTC. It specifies CASSRRTSGREQFF.